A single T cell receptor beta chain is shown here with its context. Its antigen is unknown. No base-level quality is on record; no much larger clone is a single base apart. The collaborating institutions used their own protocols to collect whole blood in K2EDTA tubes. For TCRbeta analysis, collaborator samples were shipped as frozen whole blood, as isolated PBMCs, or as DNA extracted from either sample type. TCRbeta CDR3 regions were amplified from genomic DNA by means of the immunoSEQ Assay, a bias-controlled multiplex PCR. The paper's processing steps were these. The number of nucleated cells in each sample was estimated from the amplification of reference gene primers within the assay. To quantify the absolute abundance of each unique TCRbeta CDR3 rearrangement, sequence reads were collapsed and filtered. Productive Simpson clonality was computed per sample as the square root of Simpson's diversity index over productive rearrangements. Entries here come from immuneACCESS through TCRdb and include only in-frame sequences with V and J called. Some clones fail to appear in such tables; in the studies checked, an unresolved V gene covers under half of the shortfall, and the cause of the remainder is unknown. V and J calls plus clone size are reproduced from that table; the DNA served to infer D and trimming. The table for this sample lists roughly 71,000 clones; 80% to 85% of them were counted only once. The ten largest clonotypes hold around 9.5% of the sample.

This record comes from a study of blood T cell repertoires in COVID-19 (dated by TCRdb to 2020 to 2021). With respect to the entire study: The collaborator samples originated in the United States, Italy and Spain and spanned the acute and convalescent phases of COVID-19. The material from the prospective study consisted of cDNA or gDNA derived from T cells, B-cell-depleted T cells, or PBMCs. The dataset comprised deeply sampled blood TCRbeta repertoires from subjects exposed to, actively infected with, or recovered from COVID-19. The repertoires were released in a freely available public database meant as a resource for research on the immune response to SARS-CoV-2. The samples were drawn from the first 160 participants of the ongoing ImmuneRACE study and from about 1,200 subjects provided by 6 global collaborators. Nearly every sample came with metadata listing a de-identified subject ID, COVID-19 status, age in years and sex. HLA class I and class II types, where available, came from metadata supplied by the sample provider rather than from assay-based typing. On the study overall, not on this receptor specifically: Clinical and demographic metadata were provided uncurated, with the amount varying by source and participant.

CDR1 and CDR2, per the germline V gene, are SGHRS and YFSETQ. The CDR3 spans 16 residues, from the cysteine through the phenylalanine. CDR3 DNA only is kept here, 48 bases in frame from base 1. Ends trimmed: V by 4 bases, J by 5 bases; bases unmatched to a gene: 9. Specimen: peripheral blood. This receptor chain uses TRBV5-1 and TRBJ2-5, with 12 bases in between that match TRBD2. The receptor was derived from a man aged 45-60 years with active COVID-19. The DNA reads TGCGCCAGCAGCCCCGGACTAGCGGGGAGAGGGGAGACCCAGTACTTC. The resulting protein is CASSPGLAGRGETQYF.